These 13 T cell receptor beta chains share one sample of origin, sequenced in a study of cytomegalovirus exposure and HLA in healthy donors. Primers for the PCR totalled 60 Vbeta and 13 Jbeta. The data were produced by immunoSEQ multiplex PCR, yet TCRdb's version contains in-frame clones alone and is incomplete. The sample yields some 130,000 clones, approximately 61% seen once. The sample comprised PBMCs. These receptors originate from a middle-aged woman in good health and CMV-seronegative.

The CDR3, as DNA: TGTGCCAGTAGTATCAGGGGCACAGGCCCCAATCAGCCCCAGCATTTT. As protein: CASSIRGTGPNQPQHF. This chain connects TRBV19 to TRBJ1-5, with a possible D match to TRBD1 (6 bases). Germline values: CDR1 LNHDA, CDR2 SQIVND (reference sequence). V was cut by 3 bases and J by 3 bases, with 15 bases left in between. The CDR3 length is 16 residues. Based on the CDR3 plus reference TRBV19 and TRBJ1-5, the full variable domain is DGGITQSPKYLFRKEGQNVTLSCEQNLNHDAMYWYRQDPGQGLRLIYYSQIVNDFQKGDIAEGYSVSREKKESFPLTVTSAQKNPTAFYLCASSIRGTGPNQPQHFGDGTRLSIL.

CDR3 sequence: CASSPTGRAADTQYF. CDR3 bases: TGTGCCAGCAGCCCCACAGGCAGGGCGGCAGATACGCAGTATTTT. The chain is built from TRBV9 and TRBJ2-3, with D tentatively TRBD1 (5 bases). Germline assignment: CDR1 SGDLS and CDR2 YYNGEE. Trimming shortened V by 4 bases and J by 4 bases, and 16 bases separated the two germline ends. This CDR3 has 15 amino acids.

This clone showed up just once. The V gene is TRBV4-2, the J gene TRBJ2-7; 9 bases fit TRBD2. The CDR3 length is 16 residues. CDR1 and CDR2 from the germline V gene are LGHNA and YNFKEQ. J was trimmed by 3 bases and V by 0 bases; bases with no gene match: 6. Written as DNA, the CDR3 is TGTGCCAGCAGCCAAGAGCTAGCGGGGATACTCTACGAGCAGTACTTC. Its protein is CASSQELAGILYEQYF.

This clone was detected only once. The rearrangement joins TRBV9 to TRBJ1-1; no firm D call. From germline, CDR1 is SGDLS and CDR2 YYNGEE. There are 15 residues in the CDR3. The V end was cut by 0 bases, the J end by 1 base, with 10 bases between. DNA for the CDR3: TGTGCCAGCAGCGTAGGAGGTCGGCCGAACACTGAAGCTTTCTTT. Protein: CASSVGGRPNTEAFF.

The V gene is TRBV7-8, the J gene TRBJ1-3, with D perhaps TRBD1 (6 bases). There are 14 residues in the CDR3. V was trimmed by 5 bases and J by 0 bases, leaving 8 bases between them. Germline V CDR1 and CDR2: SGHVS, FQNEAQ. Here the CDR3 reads CASSPQGSGNTIYF. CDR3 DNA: TGTGCCAGCAGCCCACAGGGCTCTGGAAACACCATATATTTT.

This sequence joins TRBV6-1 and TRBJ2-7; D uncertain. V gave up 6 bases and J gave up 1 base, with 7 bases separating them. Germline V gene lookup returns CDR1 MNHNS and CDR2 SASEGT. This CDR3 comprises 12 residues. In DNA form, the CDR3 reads TGTGCCAGCAGCAGTGGTTCCTACGAGCAGTACTTC. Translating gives CASSSGSYEQYF.

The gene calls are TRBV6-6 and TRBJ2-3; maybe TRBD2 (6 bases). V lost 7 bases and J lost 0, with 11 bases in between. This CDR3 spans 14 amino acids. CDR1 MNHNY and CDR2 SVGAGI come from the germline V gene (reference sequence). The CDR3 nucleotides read TGTGCCAGCAACTTAGCGGCTAGCACAGATACGCAGTATTTT. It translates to CASNLAASTDTQYF.

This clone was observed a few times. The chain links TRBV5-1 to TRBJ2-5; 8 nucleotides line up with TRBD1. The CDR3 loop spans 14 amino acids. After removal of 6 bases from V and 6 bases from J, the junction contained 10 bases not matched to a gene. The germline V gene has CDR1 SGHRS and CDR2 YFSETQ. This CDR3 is CASIPETGVQTQYF. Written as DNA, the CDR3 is TGCGCCAGCATCCCCGAGACAGGGGTTCAGACCCAGTACTTC. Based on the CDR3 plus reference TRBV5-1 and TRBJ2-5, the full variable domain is KAGVTQTPRYLIKTRGQQVTLSCSPISGHRSVSWYQQTPGQGLQFLFEYFSETQRNKGNFPGRFSGRQFSNSRSEMNVSTLELGDSALYLCASIPETGVQTQYFGPGTRLLVL.

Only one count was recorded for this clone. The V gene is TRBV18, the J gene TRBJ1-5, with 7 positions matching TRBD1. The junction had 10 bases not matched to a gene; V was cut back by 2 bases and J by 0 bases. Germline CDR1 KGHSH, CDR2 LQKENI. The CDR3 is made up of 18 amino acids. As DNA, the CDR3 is TGTGCCAGCTCACCATCGTCGGGGACAGCATATAGCAATCAGCCCCAGCATTTT. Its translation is CASSPSSGTAYSNQPQHF.

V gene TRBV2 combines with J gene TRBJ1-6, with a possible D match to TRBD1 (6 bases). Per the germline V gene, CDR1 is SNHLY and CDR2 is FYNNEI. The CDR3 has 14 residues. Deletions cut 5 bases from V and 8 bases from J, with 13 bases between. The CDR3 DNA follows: TGTGCCAGCAGTAAAGGGGACATCGATTCACCCCTCCACTTT. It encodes CASSKGDIDSPLHF.

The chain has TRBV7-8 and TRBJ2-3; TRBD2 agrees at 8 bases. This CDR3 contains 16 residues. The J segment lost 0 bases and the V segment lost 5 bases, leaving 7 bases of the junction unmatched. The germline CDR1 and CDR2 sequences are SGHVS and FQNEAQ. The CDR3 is CASSGPAGGSTDTQYF. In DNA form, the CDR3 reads TGTGCCAGCAGCGGCCCCGCGGGAGGCAGCACAGATACGCAGTATTTT.

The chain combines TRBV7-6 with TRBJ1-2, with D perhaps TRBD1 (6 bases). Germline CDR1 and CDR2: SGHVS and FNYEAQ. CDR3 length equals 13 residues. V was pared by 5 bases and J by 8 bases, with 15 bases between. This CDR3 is CASSPSGGGGYTF. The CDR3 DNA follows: TGTGCCAGCAGCCCTTCGGGGGGCGGAGGCTACACCTTC.

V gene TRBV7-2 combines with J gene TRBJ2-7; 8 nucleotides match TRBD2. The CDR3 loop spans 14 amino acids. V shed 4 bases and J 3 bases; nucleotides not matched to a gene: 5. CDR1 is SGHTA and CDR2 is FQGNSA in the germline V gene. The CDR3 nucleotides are TGTGCCAGCAGCTCCTCGGGGGGGCTCTACGAGCAGTACTTC. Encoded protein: CASSSSGGLYEQYF. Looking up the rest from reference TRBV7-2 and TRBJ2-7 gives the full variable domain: GAGVSQSPSNKVTEKGKDVELRCDPISGHTALYWYRQSLGQGLEFLIYFQGNSAPDKSGLPSDRFSAERTGGSVSTLTIQRTQQEDSAVYLCASSSSGGLYEQYFGPGTRLTVT.